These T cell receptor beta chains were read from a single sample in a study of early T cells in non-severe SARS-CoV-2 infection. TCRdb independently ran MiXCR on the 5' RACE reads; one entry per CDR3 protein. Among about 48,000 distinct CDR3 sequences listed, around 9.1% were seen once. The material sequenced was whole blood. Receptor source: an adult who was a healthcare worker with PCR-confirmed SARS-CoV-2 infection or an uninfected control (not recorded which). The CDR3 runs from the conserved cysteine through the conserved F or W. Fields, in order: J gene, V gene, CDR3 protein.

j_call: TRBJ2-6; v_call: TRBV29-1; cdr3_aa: CSAGGDSGANVLTF
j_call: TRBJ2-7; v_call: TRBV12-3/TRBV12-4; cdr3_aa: CASSLRGTYEQYF
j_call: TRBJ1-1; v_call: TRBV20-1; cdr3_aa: CSAGKSNTEAFF
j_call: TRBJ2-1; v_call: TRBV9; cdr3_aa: CASSQQGTDEQFF
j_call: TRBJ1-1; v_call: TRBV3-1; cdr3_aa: CASGWGTEAFF
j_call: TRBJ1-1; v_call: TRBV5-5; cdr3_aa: CASSLTGLRVEAFF
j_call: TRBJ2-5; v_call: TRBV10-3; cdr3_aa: CAIGLETQYF
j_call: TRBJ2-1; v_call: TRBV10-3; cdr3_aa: CAISVTGPNEQFF
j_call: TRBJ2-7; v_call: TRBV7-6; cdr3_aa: CASSTRDRASEQYF
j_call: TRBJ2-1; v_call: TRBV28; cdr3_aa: CASSLRGRASGRFDEQFF
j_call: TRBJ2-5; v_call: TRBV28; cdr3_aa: CATLRRQETQYF
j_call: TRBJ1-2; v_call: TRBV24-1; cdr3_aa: CATSERQGGGYTF
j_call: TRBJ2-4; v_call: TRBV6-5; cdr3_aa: CASSKQGAAKNIQYF
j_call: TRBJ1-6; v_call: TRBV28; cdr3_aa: CASSLFGGLYSPLHF
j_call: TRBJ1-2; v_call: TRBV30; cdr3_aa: CAWRMVPRGGYTF
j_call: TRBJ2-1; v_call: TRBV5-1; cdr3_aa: CASSPTSTDYSRYEYNEQFF
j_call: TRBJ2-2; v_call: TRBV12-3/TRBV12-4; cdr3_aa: CASSPDRIENTGELFF
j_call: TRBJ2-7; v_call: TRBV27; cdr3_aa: CASSSTGRSYEQYF
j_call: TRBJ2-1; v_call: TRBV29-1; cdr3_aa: CSLGGSSYNEQFF
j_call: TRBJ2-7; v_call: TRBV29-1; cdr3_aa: CSVESWRGISYEQYF
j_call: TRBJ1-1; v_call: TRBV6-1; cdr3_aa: CASSEALLRGTEAFF
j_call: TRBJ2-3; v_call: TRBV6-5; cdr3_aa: CASNSRSRSDTQYF
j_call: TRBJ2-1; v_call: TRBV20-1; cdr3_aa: CSASAAASNEQFF
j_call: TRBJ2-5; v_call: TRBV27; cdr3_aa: CASSWGRGSETQYF
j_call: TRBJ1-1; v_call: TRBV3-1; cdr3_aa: CASSHPLEVGAFF
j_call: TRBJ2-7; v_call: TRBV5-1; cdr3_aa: CASSFLAGEAYEQYF
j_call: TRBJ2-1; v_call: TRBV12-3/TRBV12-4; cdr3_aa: CASKNTGVRFF